This passage covers 32 T cell receptor beta chains from one sample sequenced in a study of molecular identifiers for immune sequencing clone quantification (dated by TCRdb to the late 2010s). The receptor library was made with PCR. The sequencer was an Illumina HiSeq 4000. Using fastp trimming at Q25 and MiXCR clonotype assembly, TCRdb reanalyzed the public sequencing data and kept in-frame beta chains. Identical CDR3 protein sequences are pooled into one entry, listed with their most common genes and DNA. This sample has just under 650,000 distinct CDR3 sequences in its table, and about 20% of those were observed once. Under 0.95% of the sample belongs to the ten largest clones. The sequenced sample was naive CD8+ T cells from blood, with Jurkat cell RNA spiked in. This specimen's cell subset or site label, per the study, means: FACS-sorted CD8+CD4-CCR7+CD45RA+ naive T cells. The receptors come from a human donor in good health. Some libraries in this study had Jurkat cell RNA spiked in.

This chain's CDR3 is CASSPIFGRTSNEQFF. CDR3 nucleotide sequence: TGTGCCAGCAGTCCAATCTTCGGGAGGACGAGCAATGAGCAGTTCTTC. V gene TRBV6-2 or TRBV6-3 combines with J gene TRBJ2-1, with 7 bases fitting TRBD2. J gave up 6 bases and V 5 bases, and 13 bases lay outside the gene matches. The CDR3 is 16 residues long. Germline assignment: CDR1 MNHEY and CDR2 SVGEGT.

Of note for this clonotype: A clone one base away is much larger, so this may be a read error. The chain recombines TRBV28 with TRBJ2-3; D gene unclear. The CDR3 loop spans 11 amino acids. The V gene lost 5 bases and the J gene lost 7 bases, with 7 bases spanning the gap. CDR1 is MDHEN and CDR2 is SYDVKM in the germline V gene. The CDR3 spells CASSAPNTQYF. CDR3 sequence (DNA): TGTGCCAGCAGTGCCCCAAATACGCAGTATTTT.

A note on this clonotype: A much larger clone is a single base away; this may be a read error. The gene calls are TRBV6-2 or TRBV6-3 and TRBJ1-5; 7 bases are a match to TRBD1. Germline CDR1 is MNHEY and CDR2 is SVGEGT. The CDR3 spans 16 residues. The V segment lost 5 bases and the J segment 6 bases; nucleotides outside the gene matches: 13. CDR3 sequence reads: CASSRASGGGGQPQHF. The CDR3 DNA follows: TGTGCCAGCAGTCGAGCGTCAGGGGGTGGTGGTCAGCCCCAGCATTTT.

This clonotype has at least ten counts. V and J are TRBV27 and TRBJ1-1; possibly TRBD1 for D (6 bases). Germline loops: CDR1 MNHEY, CDR2 SMNVEV (reference sequence). Between the trimmed V and J ends, which lost 5 bases and 7 bases, there was a span of 26 bases. This CDR3 region has 17 residues. The CDR3 nucleotides read TGTGCCAGCAGTCCAGACGCGTCGGGGGGCGCATTTAGTGAAGCTTTCTTT. Translation gives CASSPDASGGAFSEAFF.

This clonotype was seen at least ten times. The chain carries TRBV12-3 or TRBV12-4 and TRBJ1-1, with 8 bases identical to TRBD1. CDR3 length equals 14 residues. With V trimmed by 6 bases and J by 1 base, 4 bases remained unmatched. Here the CDR3 reads CASSIGQGNTEAFF. Here the CDR3 DNA reads TGTGCCAGCAGCATAGGACAGGGGAACACTGAAGCTTTCTTT.

This clonotype was seen a handful of times. The chain joins TRBV19 to TRBJ2-5, with TRBD1 identical over 10 bases. The V segment lost 3 bases and the J segment 4 bases; nucleotides outside the gene matches: 8. CDR1 LNHDA and CDR2 SQIVND come from the germline V gene (reference sequence). The CDR3 covers 16 residues. The CDR3 DNA reads as TGTGCCAGTAGTATGACCGACAGGGGGCGTGGAGAGACCCAGTACTTC. This translates into CASSMTDRGRGETQYF.

The sample holds many counts of this clonotype. J is TRBJ2-5 and V is TRBV11-2; D not resolved. The V and J ends lost 5 bases and 1 base respectively, with 11 bases between them. Germline-derived CDR1 and CDR2 are SGHAT and FQNNGV. The CDR3 length is 14 residues. CDR3 region: CASSPENSQETQYF. DNA for the CDR3: TGTGCCAGCAGCCCAGAGAACAGCCAAGAGACCCAGTACTTC.

The table lists this clonotype with many counts. The V call is TRBV28, the J call TRBJ2-5; 9 nucleotides match TRBD2. The V gene's germline CDR1 is MDHEN and CDR2 SYDVKM. V dropped 4 bases and J dropped 5; count of bases not matched to a gene: 8. The CDR3 is 15 amino acids. CDR3 DNA: TGTGCCAGCAGTTCAACTCTAGCGGGAATGGAGACCCAGTACTTC. It yields the protein CASSSTLAGMETQYF.

The sample holds many counts of this clonotype. This chain links TRBV6-5 with TRBJ1-1; 11 bases line up with TRBD1. Unmatched junction bases numbered 9, after V lost 6 bases and J lost 0 bases. Looked up from germline, CDR1 is MNHEY and CDR2 is SVGAGI. This CDR3 is built from 17 residues. This CDR3 reads CASSGRDRGYMNTEAFF. The CDR3 DNA follows: TGTGCCAGCAGCGGACGGGACAGGGGGTACATGAACACTGAAGCTTTCTTT.

Notes on this clonotype: Since a much larger clone is just one base distant, this may be a read error. V gene TRBV6-2 or TRBV6-3 combines with J gene TRBJ2-1; tentative D call: TRBD1 (6 bases). This CDR3 contains 12 residues. CDR1 is MNHEY and CDR2 is SVGEGT in the germline V gene. The DNA for the CDR3 is TGTGCCAGCAGTTACGGGGACAATGAGCGGTTCTTC. It is translated as CASSYGDNERFF.

This clonotype was seen only a few times. The chain joins TRBV4-2 to TRBJ1-3, with D unresolved. This CDR3 is built from 19 residues. Trimming removed 0 bases at V and 0 bases at J, with 18 bases between. The germline V gene encodes CDR1 LGHNA and CDR2 YNFKEQ. The CDR3, as DNA: TGTGCCAGCAGCCAAGATCCCCCCCCCTCCTTCAGCTCTGGAAACACCATATATTTT. Translation: CASSQDPPPSFSSGNTIYF.

This chain joins TRBV5-6 and TRBJ2-5; D may be TRBD2 (5 bases). The CDR3 has 15 residues. Trimming stripped 3 bases from V and 4 bases from J, with 16 bases between. CDR1 SGHDT and CDR2 YYEEEE come from the germline V gene. The chain's CDR3 is CASSSFYLEGETQYF. The CDR3 DNA follows: TGTGCCAGCAGCTCTTTCTACTTAGAGGGAGAGACCCAGTACTTC.

This clonotype showed up just a few times. One junction end does not reproduce the germline sequence, and a read error may be involved. This sequence joins TRBV4-1 and TRBJ2-7; no clear D gene. The CDR3 spans 10 residues. The germline CDR1 and CDR2 sequences are MGHRA and YSYEKL. CDR3: CVSSPPQQYF. The CDR3 bases are TGCGTCAGCAGCCCGCCCCAGCAGTACTTC.

J is TRBJ1-1 and V is TRBV24-1, with D unresolved. The germline gives CDR1 KGHDR, CDR2 SFDVKD. The V end was cut by 2 bases, the J end by 7 bases, with 10 bases between. The CDR3 is 13 residues long. The CDR3 nucleotides are TGTGCCACCAGTGATTCCCTTTTGGGTGAAGCTTTCTTT. Translated: CATSDSLLGEAFF.

Note on this clonotype: The CDR3 carries no conserved terminal phenylalanine or tryptophan, so it likely arises from a read error. CDR3 amino acids: CASSQEVGRAYEQYI. In nucleotides, the CDR3 is TGCGCCAGCAGCCAAGAGGTTGGCAGGGCCTACGAGCAGTACATC. The rearrangement joins TRBV4-1 to TRBJ2-7; D perhaps matches TRBD1 (5 bases). CDR3 length: 15 residues. With 0 bases removed from V and 2 bases from J, the gap between germline ends came to 11 bases. Germline CDR1 MGHRA, CDR2 YSYEKL.

This clonotype was seen ten or more times. The chain couples TRBV15 to TRBJ1-5, with D possibly being TRBD1 (5 bases). This CDR3 is built from 15 residues. Germline V gene data show CDR1 as LNHNV and CDR2 as YYDKDF (reference sequence). The V gene lost 3 bases and the J gene lost 4 bases, with 13 bases spanning the gap. The chain's CDR3 is CATSRGLGVNQPQHF. As DNA, the CDR3 is TGTGCCACCAGCAGGGGACTGGGCGTAAATCAGCCCCAGCATTTT. Based on the CDR3 plus reference TRBV15 and TRBJ1-5, the full variable domain is DAMVIQNPRYQVTQFGKPVTLSCSQTLNHNVMYWYQQKSSQAPKLLFHYYDKDFNNEADTPDNFQSRRPNTSFCFLDIRSPGLGDTAMYLCATSRGLGVNQPQHFGDGTRLSIL.

This clonotype appeared many times. The V gene is TRBV28, the J gene TRBJ1-4; unclear D gene. The germline V gene has CDR1 MDHEN and CDR2 SYDVKM. Trimming removed 3 bases from V and 5 bases from J, with 7 bases in between. The CDR3 covers 13 residues. CDR3 in DNA: TGTGCCAGCAGTTTCGGAGGGAATGAAAAACTGTTTTTT. It yields the protein CASSFGGNEKLFF.

This clonotype was detected many times. The V gene is TRBV9, the J gene TRBJ1-3, with D possibly matching TRBD1 (5 bases). V lost 3 bases and J 8 bases, leaving 6 bases between the germline ends. The germline gives CDR1 SGDLS, CDR2 YYNGEE. The CDR3 length is 11 residues. CDR3 sequence: CASSAGDTIYF. CDR3 DNA: TGTGCCAGCAGCGCGGGGGACACCATATATTTT.

Points on this clonotype: A much larger clone lies a single base off, so this may be a read error. The V and J genes are TRBV19 and TRBJ2-2; tentative D call: TRBD1 (6 bases). The germline gives CDR1 LNHDA, CDR2 SQIVND (reference sequence). The CDR3 runs to 18 residues. CDR3 DNA: TGTGCCAGTAGTCCCAAAATCACAGGGTGGGAAGGCACCGGGGAGCAGTTTTTT. It codes for CASSPKITGWEGTGEQFF.

There are a few counts of this clonotype. A much larger clone is a single base away; this may be a read error. This chain uses TRBV29-1 with TRBJ1-1, with TRBD1 as a possible D gene (6 bases). The V end was cut by 4 bases, the J end by 7 bases, with 16 bases between. There are 13 residues in the CDR3. The germline V gene encodes CDR1 SQVTM and CDR2 ANQGSEA. CDR3 nucleotide sequence: TGCAGCGTTGGAGGTATCAGGGGCTTTGAAGCTTTCTTT. This codes for CSVGGIRGFEAFF.

This clonotype appeared many times. The chain is built from TRBV6-5 and TRBJ2-3, with a weak D call TRBD1 (6 bases). Deletions cut 6 bases from V and 0 bases from J, with 13 bases between. The CDR3 has 15 residues. Looked up from germline, CDR1 is MNHEY and CDR2 is SVGAGI. The CDR3 loop reads CASRDTGTSTDTQYF. The DNA for the CDR3 is TGTGCCAGCAGAGATACAGGGACAAGCACAGATACGCAGTATTTT.

Comments on this clonotype: This may be a read error: a much more frequent sequence differs by one nucleotide. This sequence joins TRBV20-1 and TRBJ1-6; D possibly corresponds to TRBD1 (5 bases). The CDR3 covers 14 residues. The germline gives CDR1 DFQATT, CDR2 SNEGSKA (reference sequence). The CDR3 DNA is TGCAGTGCTAGAGATCGGACAAAGAATTCACCCCCCCACTTT. It specifies CSARDRTKNSPPHF.

At least ten counts were recorded for this clonotype. The chain recombines TRBV28 with TRBJ1-5; D is possibly TRBD1 (5 bases). CDR3 length equals 15 residues. V was cut by 6 bases and J by 2 bases, with 14 bases left in between. Germline V gene sequence: CDR1 MDHEN, CDR2 SYDVKM. The CDR3 coding sequence is TGTGCCAGCAGCCTGGGGCTTGGGGGCAATCAGCCCCAGCATTTT. It translates to CASSLGLGGNQPQHF. The full variable domain, completed using reference TRBV28 and TRBJ1-5, is DVKVTQSSRYLVKRTGEKVFLECVQDMDHENMFWYRQDPGLGLRLIYFSYDVKMKEKGDIPEGYSVSREKKERFSLILESASTNQTSMYLCASSLGLGGNQPQHFGDGTRLSIL.

This clonotype was seen more than once but under ten times. The V gene is TRBV4-1, the J gene TRBJ1-2; possibly TRBD1 for D (6 bases). The germline CDR1 and CDR2 sequences are MGHRA and YSYEKL. The germline V and J ends were trimmed by 0 bases and 4 bases, with 9 bases remaining between them. The CDR3 is 14 amino acids. The CDR3 DNA reads TGCGCCAGCAGCCAAGATTCAGGGGCCTATGGCTACACCTTC. As protein: CASSQDSGAYGYTF.

This clonotype was seen ten or more times. The chain is built from TRBV27 and TRBJ2-6; D might be TRBD2 (5 bases). V shed 5 bases and J shed 4 bases, with 15 bases lying between them. The V gene's germline CDR1 is MNHEY and CDR2 SMNVEV (reference sequence). The CDR3 consists of 16 residues. The CDR3 coding sequence is TGTGCCAGCAGTCCTGTGGAGGTGGGAGGGGCCAACGTCCTGACTTTC. Its translation is CASSPVEVGGANVLTF.

This clonotype was observed at least ten times. This chain connects TRBV6-6 to TRBJ2-3, with 8 positions matching TRBD2. CDR3 length equals 16 residues. The ends lost 6 bases at V and 2 bases at J; junction bases unmatched: 10. Germline V CDR1 and CDR2: MNHNY, SVGAGI (reference sequence). As DNA, the CDR3 is TGTGCCAGCAGCTCCGACCCGGGAGGGTACACAGATACGCAGTATTTT. It codes for CASSSDPGGYTDTQYF.

Ten or more counts support this clonotype. This sequence joins TRBV20-1 and TRBJ2-7; D possibly uses TRBD1 or TRBD2 (5 bases each). The length of the CDR3 is 17 residues. V gave up 3 bases and J gave up 0 bases, with 21 bases separating them. The germline V gene has CDR1 DFQATT and CDR2 SNEGSKA (reference sequence). CDR3 sequence reads: CSASGHPGTESSYEQYF. DNA for the CDR3: TGCAGTGCTAGCGGACACCCCGGGACGGAGAGCTCCTACGAGCAGTACTTC.

J is TRBJ2-3 and V is TRBV12-3 or TRBV12-4; D gene uncertain. This CDR3 spans 14 amino acids. The V end lost 4 bases, the J end lost 4 bases, and 12 bases lay between the germline ends. The CDR3 is CASSYTSSADTQYF. CDR3 bases: TGTGCCAGCAGTTACACATCCAGCGCAGATACGCAGTATTTT.

This clonotype was seen ten or more times. Written as DNA, the CDR3 is TGCAGCGTTGAGGATAACCTGAACACTGAAGCTTTCTTT. As protein: CSVEDNLNTEAFF. J is TRBJ1-1 and V is TRBV29-1; D gene uncertain. Trimming stripped 3 bases from V and 0 bases from J, with 8 bases between. Germline V CDR1 and CDR2: SQVTM, ANQGSEA. The CDR3 runs 13 residues.

The chain links TRBV4-3 to TRBJ2-1; D ambiguous. Germline lookup yields CDR1 LGHNA and CDR2 YSLEER. V lost 0 bases and J lost 9, with 12 bases in between. This CDR3 comprises 14 residues. CDR3 nucleotides: TGCGCCAGCAGCCAAGAGGCCTCGGGTGCTGAGCAGTTCTTC. Translation: CASSQEASGAEQFF.

This clonotype was seen repeatedly, ten times or more. This chain links TRBV6-1 with TRBJ2-4; D uncertain. Germline V CDR1 and CDR2: MNHNS, SASEGT. This CDR3 comprises 14 residues. The ends were cut back, 7 bases at V and 3 bases at J, with 13 bases in the middle. CDR3 region: CASIGAIDKNIQYF. In nucleotides, the CDR3 is TGTGCCAGCATTGGTGCAATTGACAAAAACATTCAGTACTTC.

This clonotype occurred many times. This chain's CDR3 is CASSLSVANYGYTF. CDR3 bases: TGTGCCAGCAGTTTAAGCGTTGCTAACTATGGCTACACCTTC. The V gene is TRBV12-3 or TRBV12-4, the J gene TRBJ1-2, with unresolved D. Trimming removed 2 bases at V and 0 bases at J, with 7 bases between. CDR3 size: 14 residues.